This T cell receptor beta chain was observed in a study of CD8+CD57+ T cells in acquired aplastic anemia. For the study at large: Average CD4+ read depth in healthy donors was about 9.8 million reads. Findings and limits, study-wide: Patients did not significantly differ from controls in CD8+ Simpson's diversity.

This clonotype appeared many times. Its antigen is currently unknown. CDR3 and TCR beta VDJ profiling relied on a genomic DNA template. Each CDR3 protein is one row after TCRdb ran MiXCR on the reads. The sample contains about 110,000 distinct CDR3 sequences, under 60% of which appear only once. Trimming stripped 3 bases from V and 0 bases from J, with 11 bases between. The CDR3 extends over 15 amino acids. In germline, CDR1 is SGHDN, CDR2 FVKESK. Sequenced input: sorted CD4+, CD8+, or CD8+CD57+ T cells (not recorded which) from PBMCs. The chain uses TRBV14 and TRBJ1-1, with a weak D call TRBD1 (5 bases). The origin of this receptor is a human donor in good health, serving as a control. Here the CDR3 reads CASSHDMGLNTEAFF. In DNA form, the CDR3 reads TGTGCCAGCAGCCACGATATGGGACTGAACACTGAAGCTTTCTTT.